The 21 T cell receptor beta chains below come from one sample, sequenced in a study of T cells and copy number aberrations in small-cell lung cancer. Some clones are missing from TCRdb's copy, which holds only in-frame ones; the method was immunoSEQ multiplex PCR. The data show some 6,300 clones, with approximately 76% seen just once and about 10% held by the top ten. The source material was tumor tissue. The receptors were sampled from a man aged 50-60 years with small cell lung cancer.

Concerning this clone: One end of the junction is discordant with germline, which a read error may explain. CDR3 coding DNA: TGTACCAGCAGCTTAGAGGGGCTGCGAGGCGAGACCCAGTACTTC. Its translation is CTSSLEGLRGETQYF. This sequence joins TRBV9 and TRBJ2-5; the D gene could be TRBD1 or TRBD2 (5 bases each). The CDR3 has 15 amino acids. Per the germline V gene, CDR1 is SGDLS and CDR2 is YYNGEE.

V and J are TRBV29-1 and TRBJ2-7, with a possible D match to TRBD2 (6 bases). CDR1 and CDR2 (germline): SQVTM, ANQGSEA. The CDR3 spans 15 residues. The V and J ends lost 6 bases and 3 bases respectively, with 21 bases between them. The CDR3 protein is CSVQGLGLSIYEQYF. As DNA, the CDR3 is TGCAGCGTCCAAGGGTTGGGACTTAGTATCTACGAGCAGTACTTC.

The genes are TRBV9 and TRBJ2-5, with TRBD2 matching 8 bases. The tail of the sequence fits TRBJ2-7 better, so the J call may be wrong. CDR3 length: 15 residues. CDR1 and CDR2 (germline): SGDLS, YYNGEE. DNA for the CDR3: TGTGCCAGCAGCGTAGGGGCTAGCGGGTGGGACGAGCAGTACTTC. Its translation is CASSVGASGWDEQYF.

The chain's CDR3 is CASSDGTNNEQYF. The DNA of the CDR3 is TGTGCCAGCAGTGACGGGACGAATAACGAGCAGTACTTC. The J gene is TRBJ2-7, the V gene TRBV2; D possibly matches TRBD1 or TRBD2 (5 bases each). Trimming removed 3 bases at V and 5 bases at J, with 11 bases between. Germline V lookup: CDR1 SNHLY, CDR2 FYNNEI. The CDR3 has 13 amino acids.

The genes are TRBV18 and TRBJ2-2; perhaps TRBD1 as D (5 bases). The CDR3 totals 16 residues. V lost 6 bases and J lost 1, with 15 bases in between. Looked up from germline, CDR1 is KGHSH and CDR2 is LQKENI. CDR3 coding DNA: TGTGCCAGCTCCCCGACAATGGGGCGGAACACCGGGGAGCTGTTTTTT. Protein sequence: CASSPTMGRNTGELFF.

This clone has only a few counts. The rearrangement uses TRBV7-2 and TRBJ2-3; D unresolved. Between the trimmed V and J ends, which lost 2 bases and 2 bases, there was a span of 14 bases. CDR3 length: 16 amino acids. Per germline, CDR1 SGHTA and CDR2 FQGNSA. The CDR3 DNA reads as TGTGCCAGCAGCTTAAGGGTTTCGCAGGACACAGATACGCAGTATTTT. Protein product: CASSLRVSQDTDTQYF.

This clone rates as large. The chain has TRBV7-9 and TRBJ2-7; TRBD1 matches 9 bases. This CDR3 contains 15 residues. Looked up from germline, CDR1 is SEHNR and CDR2 is FQNEAQ (reference sequence). The junction had 7 bases not matched to a gene; V was cut back by 5 bases and J by 2 bases. The CDR3 DNA reads as TGTGCCAGCAGCCCCGGGACAGGGCCTACCTACGAGCAGTACTTC. This sequence encodes CASSPGTGPTYEQYF. Using reference TRBV7-9 and TRBJ2-7 for the parts outside the CDR3, the full variable domain is DTGVSQNPRHKITKRGQNVTFRCDPISEHNRLYWYRQTLGQGPEFLTYFQNEAQLEKSRLLSDRFSAERPKGSFSTLEIQRTEQGDSAMYLCASSPGTGPTYEQYFGPGTRLTVT.

The J gene is TRBJ2-3, the V gene TRBV11-2; D is unresolved. Germline-derived CDR1 and CDR2 are SGHAT and FQNNGV. Trimming took off 3 bases at V and 2 bases at J, with 3 bases between the two ends. The CDR3 consists of 12 residues. The chain's CDR3 is CASSFHTDTQYF. The CDR3 coding sequence is TGTGCCAGCAGCTTTCACACAGATACGCAGTATTTT. Looking up the rest from reference TRBV11-2 and TRBJ2-3 gives the full variable domain: EAGVAQSPRYKIIEKRQSVAFWCNPISGHATLYWYQQILGQGPKLLIQFQNNGVVDDSQLPKDRFSAERLKGVDSTLKIQPAKLEDSAVYLCASSFHTDTQYFGPGTRLTVL.

The rearrangement joins TRBV2 to TRBJ2-3; 10 bases are a match to TRBD2. The CDR3 covers 17 residues. Germline CDR1 and CDR2: SNHLY and FYNNEI. Trimming took 3 bases from V and 5 from J; bases not matched to a gene: 11. CDR3 nucleotide sequence: TGTGCCAGCAGTGAGAAGGGGCTAGCGGGAGATCGAGATACGCAGTATTTT. The encoded protein is CASSEKGLAGDRDTQYF.

This chain joins TRBV6-1 and TRBJ1-5, with D unresolved. The germline gives CDR1 MNHNS, CDR2 SASEGT. This CDR3 is 17 amino acids long. V was shortened by 2 bases and J by 3 bases, with 17 bases between the two germline ends. The CDR3 sequence is CASSELEVRPLNQPQHF. The CDR3 DNA is TGTGCCAGCAGTGAATTGGAGGTCAGGCCTCTCAATCAGCCCCAGCATTTT.

V is TRBV5-1 and J is TRBJ1-3; D is unresolved. The CDR3 totals 16 residues. V lost 8 bases, J lost 2 bases, and 20 bases lay in between. CDR1 is SGHRS and CDR2 is YFSETQ in the germline V gene. The CDR3 loop reads CASSDQGSSAGNTIYF. CDR3 sequence (DNA): TGCGCCAGTAGCGATCAAGGTAGTTCAGCTGGAAACACCATATATTTT.

This chain joins TRBV29-1 and TRBJ2-7, with D hard to call. The length of the CDR3 is 10 residues. V was trimmed by 6 bases and J by 3 bases, leaving 6 bases between them. Germline CDR1 SQVTM, CDR2 ANQGSEA. The CDR3, as DNA: TGCAGCGTGAGAGACTACGAGCAGTACTTC. Translation gives CSVRDYEQYF.

The gene calls are TRBV7-6 and TRBJ2-6; TRBD2 might be the D (5 bases). CDR1 and CDR2 (germline): SGHVS, FNYEAQ. The CDR3 runs 15 residues. The ends were cut back, 6 bases at V and 4 bases at J, with 13 bases in the middle. CDR3 coding DNA: TGTGCCAGCAGTCAACGCGGGCCAGGGGCCAACGTCCTGACTTTC. The encoded protein is CASSQRGPGANVLTF.

The chain couples TRBV19 to TRBJ1-1; TRBD1 is a possible D gene (6 bases). Germline loops: CDR1 LNHDA, CDR2 SQIVND (reference sequence). This CDR3 has 14 residues. Trimming removed 5 bases from V and 2 bases from J, with 12 bases in between. CDR3 in DNA: TGTGCCAGTAGTCTCAGGGGATTAAACACTGAAGCTTTCTTT. Residues: CASSLRGLNTEAFF.

This clone was picked up one time. The chain joins TRBV5-6 to TRBJ2-2; 12 bases map to TRBD1. The junction had 13 bases not matched to a gene; V was cut back by 4 bases and J by 6 bases. Germline CDR1 is SGHDT and CDR2 is YYEEEE. The CDR3 is 18 amino acids. The chain's CDR3 is CASSMPGQGALGAGELFF. Here the CDR3 DNA reads TGTGCCAGCAGCATGCCGGGACAGGGGGCATTGGGCGCCGGGGAGCTGTTTTTT.

This clone appeared a few times. CDR3 nucleotide sequence: TGTGCCAGCAGTCTTATAGCCAAAAACATTCAGTACTTC. As protein: CASSLIAKNIQYF. The V and J genes are TRBV28 and TRBJ2-4; D ambiguous. V lost 5 bases to trimming and J lost 0 bases, with 5 bases between them. The length of the CDR3 is 13 residues. The V gene's germline CDR1 is MDHEN and CDR2 SYDVKM.

The V gene is TRBV4-1, the J gene TRBJ2-7, with D possibly being TRBD2 (8 bases). The CDR3 has 16 residues. The V end was cut by 3 bases, the J end by 2 bases, with 17 bases between. Germline CDR1 and CDR2: MGHRA and YSYEKL. CDR3 bases: TGCGCCAGCAGCCAGACAGGGACTAGTGCCACCTACGAGCAGTACTTC. It is translated as CASSQTGTSATYEQYF.

This clone was counted between two and nine times. This sequence joins TRBV15 and TRBJ2-5; D not resolved. Between the trimmed V and J ends, which lost 0 bases and 2 bases, there was a span of 4 bases. The CDR3 loop spans 13 amino acids. Germline V gives CDR1 LNHNV, CDR2 YYDKDF (reference sequence). The CDR3 region is CATSRDHQETQYF. The CDR3 nucleotides read TGTGCCACCAGCAGAGACCATCAAGAGACCCAGTACTTC. Filled out from reference TRBV15 and TRBJ2-5, the complete variable domain reads DAMVIQNPRYQVTQFGKPVTLSCSQTLNHNVMYWYQQKSSQAPKLLFHYYDKDFNNEADTPDNFQSRRPNTSFCFLDIRSPGLGDTAMYLCATSRDHQETQYFGPGTRLLVL.

This clone was seen more than once but under ten times. The chain carries TRBV9 and TRBJ2-1; the D gene is possibly TRBD2 (6 bases). V lost 4 bases, J lost 10 bases, and 9 bases lay in between. Per the germline V gene, CDR1 is SGDLS and CDR2 is YYNGEE. The CDR3 is made up of 11 amino acids. CDR3 nucleotides: TGTGCCAGCAGCAAAACTAGCGAGCAGTTCTTC. Translated, it gives CASSKTSEQFF.

This chain links TRBV21-1 with TRBJ2-3; TRBD2 reflects the table's D call only, with no check against the DNA. TRBV21-1 corresponds to a pseudogene. The CDR3 length is 16 residues. The CDR3 is CASSPRGGVQADTQYF. CDR3 coding DNA: TGTGCCAGCAGCCCCCGGGGAGGTGTCCAGGCAGATACGCAGTATTTT.

By share of the sample, this clone is medium-sized. The rearrangement links TRBV30 to TRBJ2-7, with D perhaps matching TRBD1 or TRBD2 (5 bases each). Germline V gene sequence: CDR1 GTSNPN, CDR2 SVGIG (reference sequence). Trimming took 8 bases from V and 6 from J, leaving 20 bases between them. CDR3 size: 13 residues. CDR3 coding DNA: TGTGCCGCTTCAGCCCAGGGACCAGGCGAGCAGTACTTC. It encodes CAASAQGPGEQYF.